The 30 T cell receptor beta chains given below trace back to one sample, sequenced in a study of neurological immune-mediated disorders. TCRdb analysed the 5' RACE reads with MiXCR anew, one entry per CDR3 protein. The table includes 80,000 or so distinct CDR3 sequences, about 9.7% detected once. The material sequenced was PBMCs. These receptors all stem from a man between 50 and 59 years old in good health.

This clonotype has ten or more counts. CDR3 DNA: TGCAGTGCTAGAGATGGGACAGGTCTTCGGTTTAAGCAGTTCTTC. Translated, it gives CSARDGTGLRFKQFF. The rearrangement joins TRBV20-1 to TRBJ2-1, with TRBD1 matching over 8 bases. J lost 11 bases, V lost 0 bases, and 12 bases had no gene match. Germline assignment: CDR1 DFQATT and CDR2 SNEGSKA (reference sequence). CDR3 length equals 15 residues.

This clonotype was recorded many times. The genes are TRBV5-1 and TRBJ2-1; unclear D gene. The CDR3 is 15 residues long. Germline V gene lookup returns CDR1 SGHRS and CDR2 YFSETQ. Trimming removed 0 bases at V and 1 base at J, with 8 bases between. The CDR3 is CASSLVPASYNEQFF. CDR3 DNA sequence: TGCGCCAGCAGCTTGGTACCAGCGTCCTACAATGAGCAGTTCTTC.

This clonotype was observed many times. The chain carries TRBV5-1 and TRBJ2-1, with D perhaps TRBD2 (6 bases). CDR3 length: 14 residues. Germline-derived CDR1 and CDR2 are SGHRS and YFSETQ. V lost 4 bases, J lost 2 bases, and 10 bases lay in between. CDR3 region: CASSPRGTYNEQFF. The CDR3, as DNA: TGCGCCAGCAGCCCCCGCGGGACCTACAATGAGCAGTTCTTC.

This clonotype was observed many times. The chain recombines TRBV12-3 or TRBV12-4 with TRBJ1-4, with D hard to call. There are 12 residues in the CDR3. V lost 6 bases and J 8 bases, leaving 10 bases between the germline ends. Written as DNA, the CDR3 is TGTGCCAGCAGGATCCTCGGGGAAAAACTGTTTTTT. Protein: CASRILGEKLFF.

The sample holds many counts of this clonotype. This sequence joins TRBV27 and TRBJ1-4; 9 bases fit TRBD1. J gave up 7 bases and V 6 bases, and 6 bases lay outside the gene matches. CDR1 is MNHEY and CDR2 is SMNVEV in the germline V gene (reference sequence). The CDR3 contains 14 residues. CDR3 in amino acids: CASSWDRASEKLFF. The CDR3 coding sequence is TGTGCCAGCAGCTGGGACAGGGCGAGTGAAAAACTGTTTTTT. The whole variable domain, filled in from reference TRBV27 and TRBJ1-4, reads EAQVTQNPRYLITVTGKKLTVTCSQNMNHEYMSWYRQDPGLGLRQIYYSMNVEVTDKGDVPEGYKVSRKEKRNFPLILESPSPNQTSLYFCASSWDRASEKLFFGSGTQLSVL.

This clonotype was seen repeatedly, ten times or more. The chain has TRBV9 and TRBJ2-4; TRBD1 aligns across 7 bases. CDR3 length: 16 residues. Germline assignment: CDR1 SGDLS and CDR2 YYNGEE. Trimming cost V 4 bases and J 5 bases; bases outside gene matches: 12. CDR3 nucleotide sequence: TGTGCCAGCAGCCCTCGACAGGGATCTGATCAAAACATTCAGTACTTC. Translated: CASSPRQGSDQNIQYF.

This clonotype was counted at least ten times. The V gene is TRBV5-5, the J gene TRBJ2-4, with 8 bases identical to TRBD1. V lost 4 bases and J lost 7; bases outside the gene matches: 4. This CDR3 region has 13 residues. The germline V gene has CDR1 SGHKS and CDR2 YYEKEE (reference sequence). The CDR3 sequence is CASSTRTGNIQYF. The CDR3 bases are TGTGCCAGCAGCACGAGGACAGGGAACATTCAGTACTTC.

There are many counts of this clonotype. The genes are TRBV7-9 and TRBJ1-6, with D unclear. Germline lookup yields CDR1 SEHNR and CDR2 FQNEAQ (reference sequence). Trimming took 3 bases from V and 7 from J, leaving 4 bases between them. The CDR3 has 12 residues. The CDR3 DNA sequence: TGTGCCAGCAGCTTGTGGAATTCACCCCTCCACTTT. It is translated as CASSLWNSPLHF.

The chain combines TRBV20-1 with TRBJ2-3; D is possibly TRBD2 (5 bases). The CDR3 extends over 15 amino acids. Germline CDR1 DFQATT, CDR2 SNEGSKA (reference sequence). Trimming shortened V by 3 bases and J by 2 bases, and 15 bases separated the two germline ends. In DNA, the CDR3 is TGCAGTGCTAGCCATGGCCGGGGATCCACAGATACGCAGTATTTT. This sequence encodes CSASHGRGSTDTQYF.

This chain links TRBV14 with TRBJ2-7; D unclear. V was cut by 1 base and J by 0 bases, with 10 bases left in between. CDR3 size: 15 residues. The germline V gene has CDR1 SGHDN and CDR2 FVKESK. As DNA, the CDR3 is TGTGCCAGCAGCCAAGCTTTGTCCTACTCCTACGAGCAGTACTTC. Translation gives CASSQALSYSYEQYF.

The V gene is TRBV20-1, the J gene TRBJ2-5; 7 positions agree with TRBD2. The CDR3 spans 14 residues. Per the germline V gene, CDR1 is DFQATT and CDR2 is SNEGSKA (reference sequence). Trimming removed 3 bases from V and 3 bases from J; junction bases left unmatched: 7. The CDR3 here is CSARRETLEETQYF. The CDR3 nucleotides are TGCAGTGCTAGGCGGGAGACCCTTGAAGAGACCCAGTACTTC.

This clonotype has ten or more counts. The rearrangement joins TRBV20-1 to TRBJ2-2; D is uncertain. Trimming cost V 2 bases and J 1 base, with 2 bases left between them. Germline V gene lookup returns CDR1 DFQATT and CDR2 SNEGSKA (reference sequence). The CDR3 contains 12 residues. The CDR3 DNA reads TGCAGTGCTAGAAAGAACACCGGGGAGCTGTTTTTT. Translated, it gives CSARKNTGELFF.

This clonotype was counted at least ten times. The DNA for the CDR3 is TGCGCCAGCAGCCCGGGGGACAGGAAGAACACTGAAGCTTTCTTT. Its translation: CASSPGDRKNTEAFF. This sequence joins TRBV5-1 and TRBJ1-1; 8 bases are a match to TRBD1. J gave up 1 base and V 4 bases, and 6 bases lay outside the gene matches. CDR1 and CDR2 from the germline V gene are SGHRS and YFSETQ. The CDR3 extends over 15 amino acids.

This clonotype occurred many times. The CDR3 nucleotides read TGCAGCGTTGGGCAGGGCGGGGAGCCCCAGCATTTT. Its translation is CSVGQGGEPQHF. The chain joins TRBV29-1 to TRBJ1-5, with D perhaps TRBD1 (5 bases). From germline, CDR1 is SQVTM and CDR2 ANQGSEA. The CDR3 spans 12 residues. Trimming took off 4 bases at V and 8 bases at J, with 12 bases between the two ends. The complete variable domain, with remaining parts taken from reference TRBV29-1 and TRBJ1-5, reads SAVISQKPSRDICQRGTSLTIQCQVDSQVTMMFWYRQQPGQSLTLIATANQGSEATYESGFVIDKFPISRPNLTFSTLTVSNMSPEDSSIYLCSVGQGGEPQHFGDGTRLSIL.

This clonotype was recorded many times. V gene TRBV15 combines with J gene TRBJ2-3; TRBD1 aligns across 8 bases. CDR3 length: 16 amino acids. CDR1 and CDR2 from the germline V gene are LNHNV and YYDKDF (reference sequence). V lost 4 bases, J lost 3 bases, and 9 bases stayed unmatched. For the CDR3, the DNA is TGTGCCACCAGCACCAGGACAGGGAGGTTAACAGATACGCAGTATTTT. Protein product: CATSTRTGRLTDTQYF. The whole variable domain, filled in from reference TRBV15 and TRBJ2-3, reads DAMVIQNPRYQVTQFGKPVTLSCSQTLNHNVMYWYQQKSSQAPKLLFHYYDKDFNNEADTPDNFQSRRPNTSFCFLDIRSPGLGDTAMYLCATSTRTGRLTDTQYFGPGTRLTVL.

About this clonotype itself: Relative to the germline gene, one junction end is altered; a read error may explain this. The V gene is TRBV5-1, the J gene TRBJ2-7; D not resolved. Per germline, CDR1 SGHRS and CDR2 YFSETQ. The CDR3 contains 11 residues. The CDR3 loop is CASSSNYEQCF. DNA for the CDR3: TGCGCCAGTAGCTCCAATTACGAGCAGTGCTTC.

At least ten counts were recorded for this clonotype. V and J are TRBV7-9 and TRBJ2-5, with D perhaps given as TRBD1 or TRBD2 (5 bases each). V lost 8 bases and J lost 4, with 17 bases in between. This CDR3 contains 14 residues. Germline V CDR1 and CDR2: SEHNR, FQNEAQ (reference sequence). The CDR3 sequence: CASGQWDAGETQYF. The DNA for the CDR3 is TGTGCCAGCGGACAATGGGACGCGGGAGAGACCCAGTACTTC.

This clonotype was counted many times. This chain joins TRBV10-3 and TRBJ2-7, with TRBD1 matching over 7 bases. Looked up from germline, CDR1 is ENHRY and CDR2 is SYGVKD. V lost 4 bases to trimming and J lost 1 base; unmatched junction nucleotides: 4. The CDR3 has 14 amino acids. The CDR3 sequence is CAISADRVSYEQYF. The CDR3 DNA reads TGTGCCATCAGTGCCGACAGGGTGTCCTACGAGCAGTACTTC.

This clonotype has ten or more counts. The junction and the germline gene differ at one end; a read error may be behind it. CDR3 sequence: CASRESNTEAFF. The CDR3, as DNA: TGTGCCAGCAGAGAATCCAACACTGAAGCTTTCTTT. The chain carries TRBV25-1 and TRBJ1-1; no clear D gene. CDR3 length: 12 amino acids. The germline V gene has CDR1 MGHDK and CDR2 SYGVNS.

Concerning this clonotype: A much larger clonotype is one base distant, so this may be a read error. The chain is built from TRBV29-1 and TRBJ1-6; 7 positions agree with TRBD1. Losses at the gene ends were 6 bases for V and 10 bases for J; bases not matched to a gene: 9. Germline values: CDR1 SQVTM, CDR2 ANQGSEA. The CDR3 contains 13 residues. CDR3 nucleotides: TGCAGCGTGATGACAGGGCGCGGATCACCCCTCCACTTT. Its protein product is CSVMTGRGSPLHF.

This clonotype was seen at least ten times. The rearrangement uses TRBV11-1 and TRBJ2-1, with 9 bases fitting TRBD2. The CDR3 contains 15 residues. Germline V gene sequence: CDR1 SGHAT, CDR2 FQDESV (reference sequence). The trim removed 6 bases at V and 6 bases at J, leaving 9 bases unmatched. The CDR3 here is CASRSSGTSTNEQFF. The CDR3 nucleotides read TGTGCCAGCAGGTCCTCCGGGACTAGCACCAATGAGCAGTTCTTC.

At least ten counts were recorded for this clonotype. V usage is TRBV12-3 or TRBV12-4 and J usage is TRBJ2-2; 7 bases match TRBD1. Losses at the gene ends were 5 bases for V and 4 bases for J; bases not matched to a gene: 4. The length of the CDR3 is 14 residues. CDR3 protein: CASSPRTGTGELFF. The CDR3, as DNA: TGTGCCAGCAGTCCTCGGACAGGCACCGGGGAGCTGTTTTTT.

This clonotype was observed many times. The rearrangement joins TRBV3-1 to TRBJ2-7, with D hard to call. The length of the CDR3 is 12 residues. Trimming removed 4 bases from V and 3 bases from J, with 7 bases in between. Germline values: CDR1 LGHDT, CDR2 YNNKEL (reference sequence). The CDR3: CASSLINYEQYF. CDR3 coding DNA: TGTGCCAGCAGCCTCATTAACTACGAGCAGTACTTC.

This clonotype was seen many times. This sequence joins TRBV7-2 and TRBJ2-7, with no clear D. This CDR3 region has 14 residues. Trimming shortened V by 3 bases and J by 3 bases, and 12 bases separated the two germline ends. The V gene's germline CDR1 is SGHTA and CDR2 FQGNSA. The CDR3 sequence: CASSFYGSLYEQYF. CDR3 DNA sequence: TGTGCCAGCAGCTTTTATGGTAGCCTCTACGAGCAGTACTTC.

This clonotype was seen at least ten times. This chain uses TRBV6-4 with TRBJ1-2; D remains unclear. V shed 2 bases and J shed 6 bases, with 10 bases lying between them. This CDR3 comprises 13 residues. Germline CDR1 MRHNA, CDR2 SNTAGT. The CDR3: CASSDGVTHGYTF. In DNA, the CDR3 is TGTGCCAGCAGTGACGGAGTTACACATGGCTACACCTTC.

This clonotype showed up many times. V is TRBV7-2 and J is TRBJ2-1; no clear D. The V end lost 4 bases, the J end lost 5 bases, and 0 bases lay between the germline ends. CDR3 size: 10 residues. Germline V CDR1 and CDR2: SGHTA, FQGNSA. The CDR3 is CASSYNEQFF. Here the CDR3 DNA reads TGTGCCAGCAGCTACAATGAGCAGTTCTTC.

In its sample, this clonotype was seen many times. The chain joins TRBV4-2 to TRBJ1-6; D may be TRBD1 (6 bases). V lost 8 bases to trimming and J lost 0 bases, with 11 bases between them. Germline V gene sequence: CDR1 LGHNA, CDR2 YNFKEQ. This CDR3 spans 15 amino acids. Here the CDR3 reads CASRPDSSYNSPLHF. The CDR3 coding sequence is TGTGCCAGCCGGCCGGACAGCTCCTATAATTCACCCCTCCACTTT.

This clonotype was detected many times. The rearrangement joins TRBV12-3 or TRBV12-4 to TRBJ1-4; no definite D call. The CDR3 contains 13 residues. Trimming removed 5 bases from V and 10 bases from J, with 14 bases in between. CDR3 in DNA: TGTGCCAGCAGTAGACCTAACCGGGGAAAACTGTTTTTT. This codes for CASSRPNRGKLFF.

This clonotype was counted at least ten times. The rearrangement joins TRBV4-1 to TRBJ2-2; D gene unclear. The CDR3 covers 15 residues. Trimming shortened V by 1 base and J by 7 bases, and 13 bases separated the two germline ends. Germline V gene lookup returns CDR1 MGHRA and CDR2 YSYEKL. CDR3 sequence reads: CASSQVARRFGELFF. In DNA, the CDR3 is TGCGCCAGCAGCCAAGTGGCCAGGCGTTTCGGGGAGCTGTTTTTT.

The sample holds many counts of this clonotype. The chain joins TRBV28 to TRBJ1-5; D might be TRBD1 (6 bases). The V end lost 6 bases, the J end lost 8 bases, and 20 bases lay between the germline ends. The germline gives CDR1 MDHEN, CDR2 SYDVKM. This CDR3 has 15 amino acids. CDR3 in DNA: TGTGCCAGCAGAATCCCGGGACGGGGGGCGAAGCCCCAGCATTTT. Translation gives CASRIPGRGAKPQHF.